Listed below are T cell receptor beta chains from one sample, sequenced in a study of tumor-infiltrating lymphocytes in primary liver carcinoma. TCRdb reprocessed the multiplex PCR reads with MiXCR, giving one entry per CDR3 protein. The repertoire holds 100,000 to 120,000 distinct CDR3 sequences, with about four fifths as singletons. The specimen sequenced was liver tumor tissue from sampling region 3. The receptors derive from a middle-aged man with primary liver carcinoma and hepatitis B virus infection. CDR3s include the opening cysteine and the closing phenylalanine or tryptophan. The D gene is left open where the match is weak. Clone size, where shown, is once, few, many, or a class for clones that have expanded.

once | TRBJ2-1 | TRBV14 | - | CASSQNLDISELFF | TGTGCCAGCAGCCAAAATCTCGACATCAGTGAGCTGTTCTTC
- | TRBJ2-5 | TRBV29-1 | - | CRGMDNVETQYF | TGCCGCGGTATGGACAATGTAGAGACCCAGTACTTC
- | TRBJ2-7 | TRBV7-8 | TRBD2 | CVGRFTSAYEQYF | TGTGTCGGCAGGTTTACTAGCGCCTACGAGCAGTACTTC
- | TRBJ2-2 | TRBV6-1 | - | CASGSGGAGTGELFF | TGTGCCAGCGGGTCCGGGGGCGCGGGTACCGGGGAGCTATTTTTT
- | TRBJ2-3 | TRBV7-8 | TRBD2 | CASSFPGTSGRSTRYF | TGTGCCAGCAGCTTCCCGGGGACTAGCGGGAGGAGTACGCGGTATTTT
- | TRBJ1-5 | TRBV6-2/TRBV6-3 | - | CANSHIGQPVNQPQHF | TGTGCCAACAGTCATATAGGCCAGCCAGTGAATCAGCCTCAGCATTTT
many | TRBJ1-2 | TRBV28 | TRBD1 | CASSLPSGQGLEGGYTF | TGTGCCAGCAGTTTACCCTCGGGACAGGGGCTTGAGGGTGGCTACACCTTC
few | TRBJ1-4 | TRBV29-1 | TRBD1 | CSTFGQGHYEKLFF | TGCAGTACTTTTGGACAGGGGCATTATGAAAAACTGTTTTTT
- | TRBJ2-5 | TRBV6-2/TRBV6-3 | TRBD1 | CASNRNPRGRFSETQYF | TGTGCCAGCAATCGAAACCCCAGGGGGCGATTCAGCGAGACCCAGTACTTC
many | TRBJ2-1 | TRBV29-1 | - | CSAAPLSYNEQFF | TGCAGCGCCGCCCCCCTCTCCTACAATGAGCAGTTCTTC
- | TRBJ2-3 | TRBV12-5 | TRBD2 | CASGESGSLPDTQYF | TGTGCTAGTGGGGAAAGCGGGAGCTTGCCAGATACGCAGTATTTT
- | TRBJ2-3 | TRBV6-5 | TRBD2 | CASDAGLAEIDTQYF | TGTGCCAGCGACGCAGGACTAGCGGAAATAGATACGCAGTATTTT
- | TRBJ2-7 | TRBV29-1 | TRBD2 | CSVAGLTGGGEQYF | TGCAGCGTCGCGGGACTAACGGGAGGCGGCGAACAGTACTTC
- | TRBJ2-1 | TRBV11-2 | TRBD2 | CARSPRGSGIIYNVQFF | TGTGCCAGGAGCCCCCGCGGTAGCGGGATTATCTACAACGTGCAGTTCTTC
many | TRBJ1-2 | TRBV5-4 | TRBD1 | CASSLPGGAVSYTF | TGTGCCAGCAGCTTGCCAGGGGGCGCGGTAAGCTACACCTTC
- | TRBJ1-5 | TRBV12-3/TRBV12-4 | TRBD1 | CAISPSGQGRAQPQLF | TGTGCCATCAGTCCCTCAGGACAGGGGAGGGCTCAGCCCCAGCTTTTT
medium-sized | TRBJ1-2 | TRBV4-2 | - | CASSQEWTDDGYTF | TGTGCCAGCAGCCAAGAATGGACAGATGATGGCTACACCTTC
- | TRBJ2-3 | TRBV10-2 | TRBD2 | CASSESTSGRDTRYF | TGCGCTAGCAGTGAGTCGACTAGCGGGAGGGATACGCGGTATTTT
- | TRBJ2-4 | TRBV29-1 | TRBD1 | CSVHGEGAESIQYF | TGCAGCGTTCATGGTGAGGGGGCAGAAAGCATTCAGTACTTC
- | TRBJ2-7 | TRBV12-3/TRBV12-4 | - | CASDSTYEQYF | TGTGCCAGCGATTCCACCTACGAGCAGTACTTC
- | TRBJ2-2 | TRBV7-3 | - | CVSSLSRDNTGELSF | TGTGTCAGCAGCTTAAGCAGGGACAACACCGGGGAGCTGTCTTTT
- | TRBJ2-5 | TRBV4-1 | TRBD1 | CASSQTQGAAGGTQYF | TGCGCGAGCAGCCAGACTCAGGGGGCGGCGGGCGGGACCCAGTACTTC
- | TRBJ2-5 | TRBV29-1 | - | CSGMDNGETHYF | TGCAGTGGTATGGACAATGGAGAGACCCATTACTTC
- | TRBJ2-4 | TRBV11-1 | TRBD2 | CAGSFPGTSTTENIQYF | TGTGCCGGCAGCTTTCCCGGGACTAGCACGACCGAGAACATTCAGTACTTC
- | TRBJ2-2 | TRBV29-1 | TRBD2 | CSVAGGVGRTGDLFF | TGCAGCGTTGCGGGGGGTGTAGGGCGAACCGGGGACCTGTTTTTT
- | TRBJ2-3 | TRBV4-3 | - | CASSQDRGGADTQNF | TGCGCCAGCAGCCAGGATCGTGGAGGAGCAGATACGCAGAATTTT
- | TRBJ2-1 | TRBV29-1 | - | CSVTTRGSYNEQFF | TGCAGCGTCACTACTAGAGGTTCCTACAATGAGCAGTTCTTC
- | TRBJ2-3 | TRBV6-2/TRBV6-3 | TRBD2 | CASSYTPAGRPEYF | TGTGCCAGCAGTTACACCCCAGCGGGACGCCCAGAGTATTTT
- | TRBJ2-1 | TRBV7-9 | - | CASSIGSYNEQFF | TGTGCCAGCAGCATAGGCAGCTACAATGAGCAGTTCTTC
- | TRBJ2-7 | TRBV4-3 | - | CASSPRLFEEEYF | TGCGCCAGCAGCCCGCGCCTTTTCGAGGAGGAGTACTTC
once | TRBJ2-1 | TRBV29-1 | - | CSVDRTQGSELFF | TGCAGCGTTGACCGTACACAAGGGAGTGAGCTGTTCTTC
- | TRBJ1-1 | TRBV12-3/TRBV12-4 | - | CAISIGTGGTGAFF | TGTGCCATCAGTATCGGGACCGGGGGGACTGGAGCTTTCTTT
- | TRBJ2-1 | TRBV10-3 | - | CAISPGPVGNYNEQFF | TGTGCCATCAGCCCGGGACCAGTGGGGAACTACAATGAGCAGTTCTTC
- | TRBJ2-3 | TRBV6-1 | - | CASSETLGRRSTDTQYF | TGTGCCAGCAGCGAAACGCTCGGGCGTCGGTCCACAGATACGCAGTATTTT
- | TRBJ1-5 | TRBV11-2 | - | CVSSLKGGLMNQPHHF | TGTGTCAGCAGCCTAAAAGGGGGACTGATGAATCAGCCCCATCATTTT
- | TRBJ2-1 | TRBV29-1 | TRBD2 | CSVGLAGGFHNELFF | TGCAGCGTTGGACTTGCGGGAGGGTTCCACAATGAGCTGTTCTTC
once | TRBJ1-4 | TRBV12-3/TRBV12-4 | - | CASGLSRLEKLFF | TGTGCCAGCGGTTTATCTAGGTTGGAAAAACTGTTTTTT
- | TRBJ1-2 | TRBV4-2 | TRBD1 | CASSHSRTGAGYTF | TGTGCCAGCAGTCATTCACGGACAGGGGCTGGCTACACCTTC
- | TRBJ2-3 | TRBV11-2 | - | CASTIRRLKEGTGTQYF | TGTGCCAGCACCATCCGGAGGCTAAAGGAGGGCACAGGTACGCAGTATTTT
- | TRBJ2-2 | TRBV5-1 | TRBD1 | CASRLAGTGGTWELFF | TGCGCCAGCAGATTGGCCGGGACAGGGGGCACCTGGGAGCTGTTTTTT
once | TRBJ1-2 | TRBV6-1 | TRBD1 | CVIIVSGTGSDGYTF | TGTGTCATCATAGTTTCCGGGACAGGGTCTGACGGCTACACCTTC
- | TRBJ2-7 | TRBV11-2 | - | CASSSMRNFYKQYF | TGTGCCAGCAGCTCTATGAGGAACTTCTACAAGCAGTACTTC
- | TRBJ2-7 | TRBV4-2 | TRBD2 | CASSQNRASGYYQQYF | TGTGCCAGCAGCCAAAATAGGGCTAGCGGGTACTACCAGCAGTACTTC
- | TRBJ1-2 | TRBV10-2 | - | CASNDKVGGYTF | TGCGCCAGCAACGACAAGGTTGGCGGCTACACCTTC
few | TRBJ2-7 | TRBV28 | - | CASSHGQDYEQYF | TGTGCCAGCAGTCACGGACAGGACTACGAGCAGTACTTT
- | TRBJ2-4 | TRBV12-3/TRBV12-4 | - | CASRLAEGFRNIQYF | TGTGCCAGCAGATTAGCTGAGGGATTTAGAAACATTCAATACTTC
- | TRBJ2-7 | TRBV4-2 | - | CAGSQDRNEQCF | TGTGCCGGCAGCCAGGATCGGAACGAGCAGTGCTTC
once | TRBJ2-7 | TRBV6-1 | - | CANRLGLSSYEQYF | TGTGCCAACCGCCTGGGCCTGAGCTCCTACGAGCAGTACTTC
- | TRBJ2-7 | TRBV2 | - | CASVGGRGTYGQYF | TGTGCCAGCGTGGGAGGGAGGGGGACCTACGGGCAGTACTTC
once | TRBJ2-3 | TRBV29-1 | - | CRVSGVDGRSTDTQYF | TGTAGAGTCTCTGGAGTGGACGGACGTAGCACAGATACGCAGTATTTT
- | TRBJ2-7 | TRBV6-2/TRBV6-3 | - | CASSYEVLYEQYF | TGTGCCAGTAGTTACGAGGTACTCTACGAGCAGTATTTC
- | TRBJ2-7 | TRBV11-1 | - | CASSLRVMASLGKQYF | TGTGCCAGCAGCCTGCGCGTCATGGCGTCCCTCGGGAAGCAGTACTTC